This entry lists 18 T cell receptor beta chains sequenced from one sample in a study of shared clonotypes between healthy human individuals. Profiling relied on immunoSEQ multiplex PCR, and the TCRdb table lists in-frame clones only, not all of them. The sample comprises 2,500,000 or so clones, around nine tenths of which are singletons, and around 0.15% rests with the top ten. The sequencing sample was made of naive CD4+ T cells sorted from blood. Subset defined: CD45RA+ positively selected. These receptors were taken from a man aged 18 to 30 in good health.

The rearrangement links TRBV28 to TRBJ1-5; D is unresolved. The V and J ends lost 2 bases and 0 bases respectively, with 5 bases between them. CDR1 and CDR2 (germline): MDHEN, SYDVKM. This CDR3 comprises 14 residues. CDR3 amino acids: CASSLLHSNQPQHF. CDR3 nucleotides: TGTGCCAGCAGTTTACTACATAGCAATCAGCCCCAGCATTTT.

The chain is built from TRBV28 and TRBJ1-1, with D possibly TRBD1 on 6 matching bases. The CDR3 extends over 14 amino acids. Trimming took off 6 bases at V and 4 bases at J, with 15 bases between the two ends. Germline V gives CDR1 MDHEN, CDR2 SYDVKM. The CDR3 protein is CASRPDRLGTEAFF. DNA of the CDR3: TGTGCCAGCAGACCCGACAGGCTCGGCACTGAAGCTTTCTTT.

The chain couples TRBV27 to TRBJ2-2; no reliable D call. CDR3 length: 14 residues. CDR1 is MNHEY, CDR2 SMNVEV, per germline (reference sequence). V lost 4 bases and J 6 bases, leaving 12 bases between the germline ends. Here the CDR3 DNA reads TGTGCCAGCAGTTCGGGTGGGCGGCCCGGGGAGCTGTTTTTT. Its protein is CASSSGGRPGELFF.

This clone occurred once. The rearrangement links TRBV5-5 to TRBJ1-1, with a weak D call TRBD1 (5 bases). The germline CDR1 and CDR2 sequences are SGHKS and YYEKEE (reference sequence). V lost 0 bases to trimming and J lost 0 bases, with 6 bases between them. The CDR3 is 14 residues long. The CDR3 sequence: CASSLEGMNTEAFF. Written as DNA, the CDR3 is TGTGCCAGCAGCTTGGAGGGGATGAACACTGAAGCTTTCTTT.

The chain joins TRBV10-2 to TRBJ2-7; the D gene is possibly TRBD1 (6 bases). Germline assignment: CDR1 WSHSY and CDR2 SAAADI. The CDR3 has 12 amino acids. V dropped 9 bases and J dropped 0 bases, with 9 bases sitting between them. The CDR3 DNA is TGCGCCAGTGGACAGACCTCCTACGAGCAGTACTTC. This translates into CASGQTSYEQYF.

The chain uses TRBV23-1 and TRBJ1-4; no reliable D call. TRBV23-1 is placed among ORFs of uncertain function. Trimming removed 0 bases from V and 3 bases from J, with 14 bases in between. This CDR3 comprises 17 residues. CDR3 sequence (DNA): TGCGCCAGCAGTCAATCGGCGCGAGGGAGGGCTAATGAAAAACTGTTTTTT. This sequence encodes CASSQSARGRANEKLFF.

The chain has TRBV19 and TRBJ2-5; tentative D call: TRBD1 (6 bases). V lost 4 bases to trimming and J lost 2 bases, with 20 bases between them. The germline gives CDR1 LNHDA, CDR2 SQIVND (reference sequence). The CDR3 sequence is 17 residues long. In nucleotides, the CDR3 is TGTGCCAGTAGTAAACGAGGTGGGGGCCGGCTGCAAGAGACCCAGTACTTC. It is translated as CASSKRGGGRLQETQYF.

The CDR3 DNA follows: TGTGCCAGCAGCTTTACGGGAGGGCCCTTTTCCGGGGAGCTGTTTTTT. Protein sequence: CASSFTGGPFSGELFF. The chain employs TRBV7-2 and TRBJ2-2; 8 bases map to TRBD2. CDR1 SGHTA and CDR2 FQGNSA come from the germline V gene. There are 16 residues in the CDR3. After removal of 3 bases from V and 6 bases from J, the junction contained 9 bases not matched to a gene.

The V and J genes are TRBV4-1 and TRBJ2-1; D is tentatively TRBD1 or TRBD2 (5 bases each). V lost 1 base to trimming and J lost 0 bases, with 13 bases between them. CDR3 size: 17 residues. Looked up from germline, CDR1 is MGHRA and CDR2 is YSYEKL. Written as DNA, the CDR3 is TGCGCCAGCAGCCAAGGGTCCGGGGCCCCCTCCTACAATGAGCAGTTCTTC. It translates to CASSQGSGAPSYNEQFF.

This clone was observed once. The rearrangement links TRBV7-9 to TRBJ2-7; D unresolved. Trimming took off 4 bases at V and 2 bases at J, with 9 bases between the two ends. The CDR3 contains 13 residues. Germline-derived CDR1 and CDR2 are SEHNR and FQNEAQ (reference sequence). Here the CDR3 DNA reads TGTGCCAGCAGCTCCGGGCCTCCCTACGAGCAGTACTTC. It specifies CASSSGPPYEQYF. Full variable domain (outside the CDR3, taken from reference TRBV7-9 and TRBJ2-7): DTGVSQNPRHKITKRGQNVTFRCDPISEHNRLYWYRQTLGQGPEFLTYFQNEAQLEKSRLLSDRFSAERPKGSFSTLEIQRTEQGDSAMYLCASSSGPPYEQYFGPGTRLTVT.

The chain links TRBV2 to TRBJ2-5, with 7 bases identical to TRBD1. The V segment lost 9 bases and the J segment 2 bases; nucleotides outside the gene matches: 6. This CDR3 is built from 13 residues. The germline CDR1 and CDR2 sequences are SNHLY and FYNNEI. The CDR3: CARGGGRQETQYF. The CDR3 nucleotides are TGTGCCAGAGGGGGCGGAAGGCAAGAGACCCAGTACTTC.

This chain uses TRBV5-8 with TRBJ1-1, with 7 bases matching TRBD1. The CDR3 is made up of 15 amino acids. The germline V gene encodes CDR1 SGHTS and CDR2 YDEGEE. The trim removed 6 bases at V and 1 base at J, leaving 9 bases unmatched. The CDR3 loop reads CASTLGGTANTEAFF. CDR3 bases: TGTGCCAGCACCCTCGGTGGGACAGCGAACACTGAAGCTTTCTTT.

V and J are TRBV7-2 and TRBJ2-1; D might be TRBD1 or TRBD2, each matching 5 bases. The V and J ends lost 8 bases and 9 bases respectively, with 20 bases between them. The CDR3 runs to 14 residues. The germline V gene has CDR1 SGHTA and CDR2 FQGNSA. This chain's CDR3 is CASGPSRGVGEQFF. CDR3 nucleotides: TGTGCCAGCGGCCCATCGAGGGGAGTAGGTGAGCAGTTCTTC.

The V call is TRBV11-2, the J call TRBJ2-1; the match to TRBD2 covers 9 bases. V was pared by 3 bases and J by 2 bases, with 2 bases of the junction left unmatched. The CDR3 is 15 amino acids. The V gene's germline CDR1 is SGHAT and CDR2 FQNNGV. The CDR3, as DNA: TGTGCCAGCAGCTTTAGCGGGAGCACCTACAATGAGCAGTTCTTC. It encodes CASSFSGSTYNEQFF.

This clone was picked up one time. At the DNA level, this CDR3 is encoded by other sequences in the same sample as well. The chain recombines TRBV6-1 with TRBJ1-5, with D uncertain. CDR1 MNHNS and CDR2 SASEGT come from the germline V gene. The CDR3 is made up of 13 amino acids. V gave up 6 bases and J gave up 0 bases, with 6 bases separating them. As DNA, the CDR3 is TGTGCCAGCAGCACAGTTAGCAATCAGCCCCAGCATTTT. Protein sequence: CASSTVSNQPQHF.

This chain connects TRBV10-3 to TRBJ2-7, with 8 bases lining up with TRBD1. Germline V lookup: CDR1 ENHRY, CDR2 SYGVKD. The CDR3 is 16 residues long. Trimming removed 6 bases from V and 0 bases from J; junction bases left unmatched: 10. CDR3 region: CAIRGTGVNISYEQYF. As DNA, the CDR3 is TGTGCCATCAGGGGGACAGGAGTCAATATCTCCTACGAGCAGTACTTC.

As to this clone: At the DNA level, this CDR3 is encoded by other sequences in the same sample as well. J is TRBJ2-7 and V is TRBV19; 11 bases line up with TRBD2. The germline V gene encodes CDR1 LNHDA and CDR2 SQIVND (reference sequence). V lost 4 bases to trimming and J lost 2 bases; unmatched junction nucleotides: 4. CDR3 length: 15 amino acids. CDR3 bases: TGTGCCAGTAGTACACTAGCGGGAGAAGCCTACGAGCAGTACTTC. It encodes CASSTLAGEAYEQYF.

The DNA for the CDR3 is TGTGCCAGCAGCTTAGAGCTAGCGGGGGGGATAGATACGCAGTATTTT. Translated, it gives CASSLELAGGIDTQYF. This chain joins TRBV11-2 and TRBJ2-3; 12 positions match TRBD2. The CDR3 is 16 amino acids. V lost 0 bases and J lost 5; bases outside the gene matches: 3. The germline CDR1 and CDR2 sequences are SGHAT and FQNNGV. Looking up the rest from reference TRBV11-2 and TRBJ2-3 gives the full variable domain: EAGVAQSPRYKIIEKRQSVAFWCNPISGHATLYWYQQILGQGPKLLIQFQNNGVVDDSQLPKDRFSAERLKGVDSTLKIQPAKLEDSAVYLCASSLELAGGIDTQYFGPGTRLTVL.